One and the same sample provided the 27 T cell receptor beta chains below, sequenced in a study of blood T cell repertoires in COVID-19 (dated by TCRdb to about 2020). Library generation was performed with the immunoSEQ multiplex PCR assay. The table was pulled from immuneACCESS by TCRdb, which kept in-frame rearrangements only. Such tables lose some clones; where checked, under half of the loss comes from unresolved V genes, and the rest has no known cause. The sample table records about 240,000 clones; more than 75% of these occur just once. Together, the top ten hold around 12% of the sample. The sequenced sample consisted of peripheral blood. These receptors came from a woman aged 55-69 years with active or convalescent COVID-19.

V and J are TRBV7-2 and TRBJ2-1; TRBD2 aligns across 8 bases. The CDR3 contains 18 residues. Trimming removed 4 bases from V and 3 bases from J; junction bases left unmatched: 14. Germline CDR1 and CDR2: SGHTA and FQGNSA. The CDR3 loop reads CASSSNALAGLLYNEQFF. The CDR3 nucleotides are TGTGCCAGCAGCTCCAACGCCTTAGCGGGGCTCCTCTACAATGAGCAGTTCTTC.

The V call is TRBV27, the J call TRBJ2-7; D is possibly TRBD2 (7 bases). The germline CDR1 and CDR2 sequences are MNHEY and SMNVEV (reference sequence). The CDR3 has 19 residues. V lost 4 bases and J 0 bases, leaving 25 bases between the germline ends. In DNA form, the CDR3 reads TGTGCCAGCAGTTCACGGGGAGGGGGGGGCCTACTCAACTCCTACGAGCAGTACTTC. Protein: CASSSRGGGGLLNSYEQYF.

The chain is built from TRBV29-1 and TRBJ2-1, with 15 bases identical to TRBD2. J was trimmed by 4 bases and V by 5 bases; bases with no gene match: 9. The CDR3 totals 17 residues. Germline loops: CDR1 SQVTM, CDR2 ANQGSEA. The CDR3 coding sequence is TGCAGCGTTCACCCAAGGACTAGCGGGGGGGCTTACAATGAGCAGTTCTTC. Its translation: CSVHPRTSGGAYNEQFF.

The V and J genes are TRBV7-6 and TRBJ2-3, with 10 bases aligning to TRBD1. The length of the CDR3 is 17 residues. After removal of 1 base from V and 4 bases from J, the junction contained 8 bases not matched to a gene. Germline V lookup: CDR1 SGHVS, CDR2 FNYEAQ. In nucleotides, the CDR3 is TGTGCCAGCAGCTTAGGCTTGGGGACAGGGGTTGCAGATACGCAGTATTTT. It codes for CASSLGLGTGVADTQYF.

V and J are TRBV5-6 and TRBJ2-1, with 7 nucleotides matching TRBD2. CDR1 and CDR2 from the germline V gene are SGHDT and YYEEEE. With 4 bases clipped from V and 3 bases from J, the junction kept 10 bases outside the gene matches. The CDR3 totals 16 residues. The CDR3 region is CASSLPGAGSYNEQFF. The CDR3 DNA reads as TGTGCCAGCAGCCTCCCCGGAGCGGGGAGCTACAATGAGCAGTTCTTC.

This clone was counted once. The CDR3 loop reads CASSLLTGGDGYTF. In DNA, the CDR3 is TGCGCCAGCAGCTTGCTTACAGGGGGCGATGGCTACACCTTC. The chain joins TRBV5-1 to TRBJ1-2, with 9 bases aligning to TRBD1. J gave up 6 bases and V 1 base, and 4 bases lay outside the gene matches. The germline V gene encodes CDR1 SGHRS and CDR2 YFSETQ. The CDR3 is made up of 14 amino acids.

CDR3 protein: CAIRGDRGSYEQYF. CDR3 nucleotides: TGTGCCATCCGAGGGGACAGGGGCTCCTACGAGCAGTACTTC. The rearrangement links TRBV10-3 to TRBJ2-7; 10 bases align to TRBD1. In germline, CDR1 is ENHRY, CDR2 SYGVKD. V lost 8 bases, J lost 0 bases, and 4 bases stayed unmatched. The CDR3 is made up of 14 amino acids.

The rearrangement joins TRBV6-5 to TRBJ1-2; D is unresolved. Looked up from germline, CDR1 is MNHEY and CDR2 is SVGAGI. The CDR3 has 15 residues. V lost 7 bases and J lost 1, with 16 bases in between. The CDR3: CASTPITGNNYGYTF. In nucleotides, the CDR3 is TGTGCCAGCACCCCAATTACCGGGAATAACTATGGCTACACCTTC.

A few counts support this clone. J is TRBJ2-1 and V is TRBV4-1; 7 positions match TRBD1. Losses at the gene ends were 3 bases for V and 7 bases for J; bases not matched to a gene: 3. This CDR3 region has 13 residues. CDR1 is MGHRA and CDR2 is YSYEKL in the germline V gene. CDR3 residues: CASSQSGGNEQFF. The CDR3 bases are TGCGCCAGCAGCCAGTCAGGGGGAAATGAGCAGTTCTTC.

This clone has only one observation. The V and J genes are TRBV3-1 (or the pseudogene TRBV3-2) and TRBJ1-1, with unresolved D. V dropped 5 bases and J dropped 1 base, with 14 bases sitting between them. The CDR3 is 15 amino acids. Germline loops: CDR1 LGHDT, CDR2 YNNKEL (reference sequence). Here the CDR3 DNA reads TGTGCCAGCAGCTATACCGGGTCCCCGAACACTGAAGCTTTCTTT. Translation: CASSYTGSPNTEAFF.

V gene TRBV5-6 combines with J gene TRBJ2-3, with D perhaps matching TRBD2 (5 bases). CDR3 length: 15 amino acids. In germline, CDR1 is SGHDT, CDR2 YYEEEE. V was cut by 2 bases and J by 2 bases, with 12 bases left in between. The CDR3 sequence: CASSFRGTITDTQYF. The CDR3, as DNA: TGTGCCAGCAGCTTCCGGGGAACTATCACAGATACGCAGTATTTT.

The DNA for the CDR3 is TGCGCCAGCAGTACAAGCCTCAGGGCGACGTTGGGCTACACCTTC. Amino acids: CASSTSLRATLGYTF. V is TRBV4-3 and J is TRBJ1-2, with a tentative D call TRBD1 (5 bases). The CDR3 runs to 15 residues. The V gene lost 6 bases and the J gene lost 8 bases, with 22 bases spanning the gap. Germline V gene lookup returns CDR1 LGHNA and CDR2 YSLEER.

The table lists this clone with a count of one. This chain joins TRBV28 and TRBJ1-1; the match to TRBD1 covers 8 bases. Germline lookup yields CDR1 MDHEN and CDR2 SYDVKM. V shed 3 bases and J 3 bases; nucleotides not matched to a gene: 3. The CDR3 is made up of 14 amino acids. CDR3 region: CASSLPGGDTEAFF. The CDR3 DNA follows: TGTGCCAGCAGTTTGCCAGGGGGCGACACTGAAGCTTTCTTT.

This chain links TRBV19 with TRBJ1-2, with a possible D match to TRBD1 (5 bases). V lost 7 bases and J 5 bases, leaving 14 bases between the germline ends. In germline, CDR1 is LNHDA, CDR2 SQIVND (reference sequence). The CDR3 is 13 residues long. For the CDR3, the DNA is TGTGCCAGTACCCGGGGGAAGGGGTATGGCTACACCTTC. Its translation is CASTRGKGYGYTF.

V gene TRBV5-5 combines with J gene TRBJ2-2, with 7 bases that match TRBD1. With 2 bases clipped from V and 3 bases from J, the junction kept 4 bases outside the gene matches. The V gene's germline CDR1 is SGHKS and CDR2 YYEKEE (reference sequence). The CDR3 is 15 amino acids. The CDR3 spells CASSFRDSYTGELFF. The CDR3 DNA follows: TGTGCCAGCAGCTTCCGGGACAGTTACACCGGGGAGCTGTTTTTT.

V is TRBV11-3 and J is TRBJ2-5; no clear D gene. The V and J ends lost 1 base and 1 base respectively, with 7 bases between them. Germline V gives CDR1 SGHNT, CDR2 YENEEA. The CDR3 is 14 amino acids. This chain's CDR3 is CASSLGPGQETQYF. The CDR3 coding sequence is TGTGCCAGCAGCTTAGGGCCGGGCCAAGAGACCCAGTACTTC. Together with reference TRBV11-3 and TRBJ2-5, the CDR3 gives the full variable domain: EAGVVQSPRYKIIEKKQPVAFWCNPISGHNTLYWYLQNLGQGPELLIRYENEEAVDDSQLPKDRFSAERLKGVDSTLKIQPAELGDSAVYLCASSLGPGQETQYFGPGTRLLVL.

This chain links TRBV5-1 with TRBJ2-7; D may be TRBD1 (5 bases). V dropped 0 bases and J dropped 6 bases, with 13 bases sitting between them. Germline-derived CDR1 and CDR2 are SGHRS and YFSETQ. The CDR3 loop spans 14 amino acids. The CDR3: CASSLVPGASEQYF. The DNA for the CDR3 is TGCGCCAGCAGCTTGGTCCCTGGGGCCTCCGAGCAGTACTTC.

The J gene is TRBJ2-7, the V gene TRBV19; D call uncertain. Germline V CDR1 and CDR2: LNHDA, SQIVND (reference sequence). This CDR3 spans 15 amino acids. Deletions cut 0 bases from V and 3 bases from J, with 12 bases between. CDR3 nucleotide sequence: TGTGCCAGTAGTATAGAGCCGGCGGTTCTCTACGAGCAGTACTTC. Translating gives CASSIEPAVLYEQYF.

The count of this clone is one. The chain recombines TRBV2 with TRBJ1-4, with D possibly matching TRBD1 (6 bases). CDR1 is SNHLY and CDR2 is FYNNEI in the germline V gene. V lost 0 bases, J lost 6 bases, and 11 bases lay in between. This CDR3 is built from 15 residues. The CDR3 nucleotides read TGTGCCAGCAGTGAAGCTTCCAGGGGTTATGAAAAACTGTTTTTT. It specifies CASSEASRGYEKLFF.

This clone was counted a single time. This chain uses TRBV7-3 with TRBJ2-7; D perhaps matches TRBD2 (6 bases). V was cut by 2 bases and J by 5 bases, with 10 bases left in between. The germline V gene encodes CDR1 SGHTA and CDR2 FQGTGA. The CDR3 length is 13 residues. CDR3 sequence reads: CASSLGPGDEQYF. DNA of the CDR3: TGTGCCAGCAGCTTAGGCCCGGGGGACGAGCAGTACTTC.

The chain recombines TRBV20-1 with TRBJ2-3, with D possibly being TRBD2 (6 bases). The CDR3 contains 14 residues. Trimming cost V 3 bases and J 1 base, with 11 bases left between them. CDR1 and CDR2 from the germline V gene are DFQATT and SNEGSKA (reference sequence). As DNA, the CDR3 is TGCAGTGCTAGTAAAGGCGGGGGCACAGATACGCAGTATTTT. Amino acid sequence: CSASKGGGTDTQYF.

This chain's CDR3 is CASSNGQGNSPLHF. Written as DNA, the CDR3 is TGTGCCAGCAGTAACGGACAGGGGAATTCACCCCTCCACTTT. The genes are TRBV6-6 and TRBJ1-6, with 9 bases matching TRBD1. The V segment lost 5 bases and the J segment 7 bases; nucleotides outside the gene matches: 3. Germline V gives CDR1 MNHNY, CDR2 SVGAGI (reference sequence). CDR3 length equals 14 residues.

Concerning this clone: The sample has other DNA sequences that encode this CDR3 too. The V call is TRBV2, the J call TRBJ1-3, with TRBD1 matching over 8 bases. The CDR3 totals 14 residues. Per germline, CDR1 SNHLY and CDR2 FYNNEI. V gave up 4 bases and J gave up 3 bases; unmatched junction bases: 2. Written as DNA, the CDR3 is TGTGCCAGCAGTGGACAGGGGTTTGGAAACACCATATATTTT. Encoded protein: CASSGQGFGNTIYF.

The rearrangement joins TRBV9 to TRBJ2-3, with TRBD2 identical over 7 bases. Germline CDR1 reads SGDLS; CDR2 reads YYNGEE. CDR3 length: 15 amino acids. The J segment lost 2 bases and the V segment lost 5 bases, leaving 8 bases of the junction unmatched. The chain's CDR3 is CASRAAGLDTDTQYF. The CDR3 bases are TGTGCCAGCAGGGCAGCGGGGTTGGACACAGATACGCAGTATTTT.

The chain carries TRBV6-6 and TRBJ2-4, with 12 bases lining up with TRBD2. CDR3 size: 17 residues. CDR1 is MNHNY and CDR2 is SVGAGI in the germline V gene (reference sequence). The junction had 6 bases not matched to a gene; V was cut back by 6 bases and J by 0 bases. The CDR3 reads CASSRLAGEVAKNIQYF. The CDR3 DNA sequence: TGTGCCAGCAGCCGACTAGCGGGGGAGGTAGCCAAAAACATTCAGTACTTC.

The chain uses TRBV11-2 and TRBJ1-5, with 9 bases fitting TRBD1. This CDR3 has 13 amino acids. The V gene end was trimmed by 4 bases and the J gene end by 8 bases; junction bases not matched to a gene: 3. Germline CDR1 SGHAT, CDR2 FQNNGV. CDR3: CASSSDRGEPQHF. The CDR3 nucleotides read TGTGCCAGCAGCTCGGACAGGGGAGAGCCCCAGCATTTT.

CDR3 region: CASSPRGHPMNTEAFF. DNA for the CDR3: TGTGCCAGCAGCCCCCGGGGACACCCAATGAACACTGAAGCTTTCTTT. V gene TRBV3-1 (or the pseudogene TRBV3-2) combines with J gene TRBJ1-1; perhaps TRBD1 as D (6 bases). The germline V gene has CDR1 LGHDT and CDR2 YNNKEL (reference sequence). V was clipped by 4 bases and J by 0 bases, with 15 bases between them. The CDR3 runs 16 residues.